This TCR beta chain came from a study of T cell responses to AZD1222 COVID-19 vaccine. Study-level results: Spike-specific TCR breadth and depth grew following two AZD1222 doses.

The CDR3 totals 15 residues. V was cut by 0 bases and J by 10 bases, with 14 bases left in between. Germline CDR1 reads SGHRS; CDR2 reads YFSETQ. Generated by immunoSEQ multiplex PCR, the TCRdb table keeps only in-frame clones and is missing some. Of about 140,000 clones listed, 75% to 95% are singletons. About this clone: Antigen unknown. The sample carries other DNA sequences with the same CDR3.

The sequencing used peripheral blood, collected 28 days after the second dose of the MenACWY control vaccine. The TCR originated in an adult who received the MenACWY meningococcal vaccine as a control. The chain is built from TRBV5-1 and TRBJ1-6, with D possibly matching TRBD1 (5 bases). This chain's CDR3 is CASSLEGREGSPLHF. The CDR3 region has the DNA TGCGCCAGCAGCTTGGAGGGGAGGGAGGGGTCACCCCTCCACTTT.